This entry lists 10 T cell receptor beta chains sequenced from one sample in a study of blood T cell repertoires in COVID-19. Repertoires were generated with immunoSEQ multiplex PCR, while TCRdb's copy carries only in-frame clones and drops some. The sample records roughly 200,000 clones, approximately 92% being singletons. Sequencing input: peripheral blood. Receptor source: a man aged 50 to 59 with acute or convalescent COVID-19.

The V and J genes are TRBV7-2 and TRBJ1-1, with D tentatively TRBD1 (5 bases). The CDR3 spans 13 residues. Germline V CDR1 and CDR2: SGHTA, FQGNSA. Trimming shortened V by 5 bases and J by 1 base, and 8 bases separated the two germline ends. The CDR3 is CASSPGQNTEAFF. The CDR3 DNA follows: TGTGCCAGCAGCCCCGGACAGAACACTGAAGCTTTCTTT.

V gene TRBV2 combines with J gene TRBJ1-1; TRBD1 matches at 8 bases. Looked up from germline, CDR1 is SNHLY and CDR2 is FYNNEI. This CDR3 is 14 amino acids long. V was pared by 6 bases and J by 1 base, with 4 bases of the junction left unmatched. The CDR3 sequence: CASRRTGSNTEAFF. The CDR3 DNA sequence: TGTGCCAGCAGGAGGACAGGGTCGAACACTGAAGCTTTCTTT.

V gene TRBV25-1 combines with J gene TRBJ2-5, with TRBD1 as a possible D gene (5 bases). The CDR3 totals 15 residues. The V gene lost 6 bases and the J gene lost 2 bases, with 16 bases spanning the gap. CDR1 is MGHDK and CDR2 is SYGVNS in the germline V gene. CDR3 sequence (DNA): TGTGCCAGCAGCTCGTTTGGGGCCCTTCAAGAGACCCAGTACTTC. Encoded protein: CASSSFGALQETQYF.

This clone came up once. The DNA of the CDR3 is TGTGCCAGCTACTCCGGGACAGATACGCAGTATTTT. This encodes CASYSGTDTQYF. V and J are TRBV28 and TRBJ2-3; D call uncertain. Germline V gene sequence: CDR1 MDHEN, CDR2 SYDVKM. The length of the CDR3 is 12 residues. V was trimmed by 8 bases and J by 3 bases, leaving 9 bases between them.

CDR3 in amino acids: CASSLGTGGLGELFF. The CDR3 coding sequence is TGTGCCAGCAGTTTGGGAACAGGGGGTCTCGGGGAGCTGTTTTTT. The V call is TRBV28, the J call TRBJ2-2, with 8 bases matching TRBD1. This CDR3 is built from 15 residues. Trimming took 3 bases from V and 7 from J; bases not matched to a gene: 7. Germline assignment: CDR1 MDHEN and CDR2 SYDVKM. Together with reference TRBV28 and TRBJ2-2, the CDR3 gives the full variable domain: DVKVTQSSRYLVKRTGEKVFLECVQDMDHENMFWYRQDPGLGLRLIYFSYDVKMKEKGDIPEGYSVSREKKERFSLILESASTNQTSMYLCASSLGTGGLGELFFGEGSRLTVL.

The chain has TRBV7-9 and TRBJ1-6; TRBD1 matches at 7 bases. The V segment lost 5 bases and the J segment 6 bases; nucleotides outside the gene matches: 13. Germline CDR1 is SEHNR and CDR2 is FQNEAQ (reference sequence). The CDR3 covers 17 residues. The CDR3 sequence: CASSLTYGTALNSPLHF. Written as DNA, the CDR3 is TGTGCCAGCAGCCTAACTTATGGGACAGCTCTTAATTCACCCCTCCACTTT.

The gene calls are TRBV6-5 and TRBJ1-6; 9 bases are shared with TRBD1. The length of the CDR3 is 15 residues. Germline CDR1 and CDR2: MNHEY and SVGAGI. Germline trimming cut 6 bases from V and 4 bases from J; bases unmatched to any gene: 4. CDR3 sequence: CASSPGTGYNSPLHF. The CDR3 coding sequence is TGTGCCAGCAGCCCCGGGACAGGGTATAATTCACCCCTCCACTTT.

The chain couples TRBV7-2 to TRBJ1-5, with 7 bases lining up with TRBD1. The CDR3 extends over 14 amino acids. J gave up 7 bases and V 3 bases, and 6 bases lay outside the gene matches. The germline V gene has CDR1 SGHTA and CDR2 FQGNSA. CDR3 DNA sequence: TGTGCCAGCAGCTTCTATCAGGGGGGCCAGCCCCAGCATTTT. It encodes CASSFYQGGQPQHF.

The chain combines TRBV9 with TRBJ1-4, with 9 bases identical to TRBD1. CDR1 and CDR2 from the germline V gene are SGDLS and YYNGEE. J was trimmed by 2 bases and V by 3 bases; bases with no gene match: 2. This CDR3 contains 15 residues. CDR3 DNA sequence: TGTGCCAGCAGCGCGACAGGGGGGACTAATGAAAAACTGTTTTTT. Translated: CASSATGGTNEKLFF.

V usage is TRBV4-1 and J usage is TRBJ1-1; TRBD1 might be the D (6 bases). The CDR3 loop spans 13 amino acids. Germline V gene lookup returns CDR1 MGHRA and CDR2 YSYEKL. Trimming removed 0 bases from V and 13 bases from J, with 15 bases in between. For the CDR3, the DNA is TGCGCCAGCAGCCAAGACAGGGGTGGATTGGGTTTCTTT. This codes for CASSQDRGGLGFF.